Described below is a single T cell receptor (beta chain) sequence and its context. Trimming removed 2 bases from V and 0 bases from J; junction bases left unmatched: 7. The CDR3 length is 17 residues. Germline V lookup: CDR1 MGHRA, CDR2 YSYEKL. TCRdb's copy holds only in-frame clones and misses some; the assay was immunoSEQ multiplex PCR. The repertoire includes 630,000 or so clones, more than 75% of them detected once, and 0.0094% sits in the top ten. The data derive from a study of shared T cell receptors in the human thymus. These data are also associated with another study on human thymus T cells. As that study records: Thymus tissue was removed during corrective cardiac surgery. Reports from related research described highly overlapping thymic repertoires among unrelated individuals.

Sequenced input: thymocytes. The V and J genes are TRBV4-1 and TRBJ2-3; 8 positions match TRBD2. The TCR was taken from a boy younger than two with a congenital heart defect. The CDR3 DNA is TGCGCCAGCAGCCAAATAACTAGCGGAATAAGCACAGATACGCAGTATTTT. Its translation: CASSQITSGISTDTQYF.